These 20 T cell receptor beta chains were sequenced from one sample in a study of T cell repertoires in cytomegalovirus infection. TCRdb re-called the reads with MiXCR, one entry per CDR3 protein. The sample contains more than 350,000 distinct CDR3 sequences, approximately 33% of which appear only once. Sequenced: PBMCs. These receptors came from a human donor in good health (CMV status not recorded). Some clones in this sample may be carry-over from other donors' samples.

This clonotype was counted many times. The genes are TRBV6-1 and TRBJ1-4, with D uncertain. Per the germline V gene, CDR1 is MNHNS and CDR2 is SASEGT. V was pared by 8 bases and J by 6 bases, with 16 bases between. This CDR3 is 14 amino acids long. Here the CDR3 reads CASAHGGSDEKLFF. DNA for the CDR3: TGTGCCAGCGCCCACGGCGGGTCGGATGAAAAACTGTTTTTT.

This clonotype came up a few times. The chain combines TRBV4-1 with TRBJ2-7, with D perhaps TRBD2 (6 bases). The CDR3 covers 15 residues. CDR1 and CDR2 from the germline V gene are MGHRA and YSYEKL. V was trimmed by 5 bases and J by 0 bases, leaving 14 bases between them. The CDR3 here is CASSEVGGRSYEQYF. CDR3 coding DNA: TGCGCCAGCAGCGAAGTGGGAGGACGCTCCTACGAGCAGTACTTC.

A remark on this clonotype: At one boundary the junction diverges from the germline segment, which might be a read error. The J gene is TRBJ2-3, the V gene TRBV6-5, with 8 bases lining up with TRBD2. CDR3 size: 15 residues. Per germline, CDR1 MNHEY and CDR2 SVGAGI. DNA for the CDR3: TGTGCCAGCAGTACAAAGCGGGGGATCACAGATACGAAGTATTTT. Its translation is CASSTKRGITDTKYF.

On this clonotype itself: Germline is not matched at one junction end, which may reflect a read error. The gene calls are TRBV27 and TRBJ2-2; D gene uncertain. In germline, CDR1 is MNHEY, CDR2 SMNVEV (reference sequence). CDR3 length equals 13 residues. The CDR3 DNA is TGTGCCAGAAGTTTAGTGAACACCGGGGAGCTGTTTTTT. Encoded protein: CARSLVNTGELFF.

This chain connects TRBV27 to TRBJ2-7; 10 bases match TRBD2. Trimming at V came to 5 bases and at J to 5 bases, leaving 15 bases not matched to a gene. This CDR3 spans 17 amino acids. Germline CDR1 reads MNHEY; CDR2 reads SMNVEV (reference sequence). The CDR3 reads CASSRWTSGGDFDEQYF. The CDR3 region has the DNA TGTGCCAGCAGTCGGTGGACTAGCGGAGGGGATTTCGACGAGCAGTACTTC.

The CDR3 DNA sequence: TGTGCCAGCAGTTACGTTCCGGGACAGTCCTACGAGCAGTACTTC. Translated: CASSYVPGQSYEQYF. The rearrangement links TRBV6-2 or TRBV6-3 to TRBJ2-7; 7 bases agree with TRBD1. Germline V gives CDR1 MNHEY, CDR2 SVGEGT. V dropped 2 bases and J dropped 1; count of bases not matched to a gene: 5. CDR3 size: 15 residues.

On this clonotype: This may stem from a read error, because a much larger clone lies one nucleotide away. The gene calls are TRBV7-6 and TRBJ2-1, with TRBD2 as a possible D gene (6 bases). Germline CDR1 and CDR2: SGHVS and FNYEAQ. The CDR3 extends over 13 amino acids. CDR3 sequence reads: CASSYTGGNVQFF. CDR3 in DNA: TGTGCCAGCAGCTACACTGGGGGGAATGTGCAGTTCTTC.

To note about this clonotype: The CDR3 carries no conserved terminal phenylalanine or tryptophan, so it likely arises from a read error. The chain recombines TRBV4-1 with TRBJ2-1; possibly TRBD1 or TRBD2 for D (5 bases each). From germline, CDR1 is MGHRA and CDR2 YSYEKL. The CDR3 covers 16 residues. Trimming removed 3 bases at V and 1 base at J, with 13 bases between. This CDR3 reads CASSQPGTKSYNEQFL. The CDR3 DNA is TGCGCCAGCAGCCAGCCAGGGACCAAATCCTACAATGAGCAGTTCTTA.

The CDR3 DNA is TGTGCCAGCAGCTTGACTAGCGGGGGGGCCGCGGCCTACGAGCAGTACTTC. It yields the protein CASSLTSGGAAAYEQYF. V and J are TRBV11-2 and TRBJ2-7, with 14 bases fitting TRBD2. The CDR3 extends over 17 amino acids. After removal of 3 bases from V and 2 bases from J, the junction contained 6 bases not matched to a gene. Germline CDR1 SGHAT, CDR2 FQNNGV.

This clonotype was detected a few times. The CDR3 sequence: CASSWYGGTIYEQYF. The CDR3 DNA follows: TGTGCCAGCAGCTGGTATGGGGGAACCATCTACGAGCAGTACTTC. The J gene is TRBJ2-7, the V gene TRBV27; D possibly matches TRBD1 or TRBD2 (5 bases each). This CDR3 has 15 amino acids. Deletions cut 6 bases from V and 3 bases from J, with 18 bases between. Germline V gene sequence: CDR1 MNHEY, CDR2 SMNVEV (reference sequence).

The chain links TRBV7-6 to TRBJ2-7, with 10 bases that match TRBD1. The CDR3 has 14 residues. Looked up from germline, CDR1 is SGHVS and CDR2 is FNYEAQ. J gave up 6 bases and V 3 bases, and 5 bases lay outside the gene matches. The CDR3 region is CASSFGTGVGEQYF. The CDR3 region has the DNA TGTGCCAGCAGCTTTGGGACAGGGGTGGGCGAGCAGTACTTC.

The genes are TRBV6-5 and TRBJ1-2; weak D call: TRBD1 (5 bases). Germline V gene lookup returns CDR1 MNHEY and CDR2 SVGAGI. The V gene lost 0 bases and the J gene lost 4 bases, with 6 bases spanning the gap. The CDR3 is 13 residues long. Here the CDR3 reads CASSYSGAYGYTF. The CDR3 DNA reads as TGTGCCAGCAGTTACTCCGGGGCCTATGGCTACACCTTC.

CDR3 in amino acids: CASSISSYGEAFF. DNA of the CDR3: TGTGCCAGCAGCATATCATCCTACGGGGAAGCTTTCTTT. The V and J genes are TRBV5-4 and TRBJ1-1, with D uncertain. The germline V gene has CDR1 SGHNT and CDR2 YYREEE (reference sequence). The CDR3 extends over 13 amino acids. V shed 4 bases and J shed 8 bases, with 15 bases lying between them.

This clonotype came up many times. The chain couples TRBV7-2 to TRBJ2-1; 9 bases match TRBD2. Germline CDR1 reads SGHTA; CDR2 reads FQGNSA. The CDR3 is 20 amino acids. V dropped 5 bases and J dropped 0; count of bases not matched to a gene: 17. In nucleotides, the CDR3 is TGTGCCAGCAGCCCTGGGAGGCTAGCGGGACTTACGTCCTCCTACAATGAGCAGTTCTTC. It translates to CASSPGRLAGLTSSYNEQFF. The whole variable domain, remainder taken from reference TRBV7-2 and TRBJ2-1, is GAGVSQSPSNKVTEKGKDVELRCDPISGHTALYWYRQSLGQGLEFLIYFQGNSAPDKSGLPSDRFSAERTGGSVSTLTIQRTQQEDSAVYLCASSPGRLAGLTSSYNEQFFGPGTRLTVL.

This clonotype has just a few counts. This sequence joins TRBV6-5 and TRBJ1-2; D call uncertain. With 0 bases removed from V and 9 bases from J, the gap between germline ends came to 5 bases. This CDR3 spans 11 amino acids. Per the germline V gene, CDR1 is MNHEY and CDR2 is SVGAGI. The DNA for the CDR3 is TGTGCCAGCAGTTACTCGGGAAGCTACACCTTC. Protein sequence: CASSYSGSYTF.

About this clonotype itself: This may be a read error, as it is one base from a much larger clone. The rearrangement joins TRBV7-6 to TRBJ2-7, with D perhaps matching TRBD1 (6 bases). CDR1 is SGHVS and CDR2 is FNYEAQ in the germline V gene. The CDR3 contains 14 residues. The CDR3 spells CASILGQGYYEQYF. CDR3 sequence (DNA): TGTGCCAGCATCTTAGGTCAGGGGTACTACGAGCAGTACTTC. The variable domain in full, completed from reference TRBV7-6 and TRBJ2-7, reads GAGVSQSPRYKVTKRGQDVALRCDPISGHVSLYWYRQALGQGPEFLTYFNYEAQQDKSGLPNDRFSAERPEGSISTLTIQRTEQRDSAMYRCASILGQGYYEQYFGPGTRLTVT.

The rearrangement joins TRBV4-1 to TRBJ2-7, with D hard to call. V lost 3 bases, J lost 6 bases, and 9 bases lay in between. The CDR3 is 12 residues long. CDR1 is MGHRA and CDR2 is YSYEKL in the germline V gene. The CDR3 DNA reads as TGCGCCAGCAGCCAGCTTAGTAGCGAGCAGTACTTC. This translates into CASSQLSSEQYF.

This clonotype was counted ten times or more. V gene TRBV7-6 combines with J gene TRBJ1-1; maybe TRBD1 (5 bases). Germline assignment: CDR1 SGHVS and CDR2 FNYEAQ. The CDR3 loop spans 16 amino acids. Trimming removed 2 bases from V and 0 bases from J, with 13 bases in between. DNA of the CDR3: TGTGCCAGCAGCTTAAGTGACAGCTCCTTGAACACTGAAGCTTTCTTT. It translates to CASSLSDSSLNTEAFF.

This clonotype was observed a handful of times. This sequence joins TRBV6-1 and TRBJ2-7; D is undetermined. Germline values: CDR1 MNHNS, CDR2 SASEGT. The CDR3 covers 13 residues. V lost 8 bases to trimming and J lost 6 bases, with 17 bases between them. This CDR3 reads CASALTEPGEQYF. The DNA for the CDR3 is TGTGCCAGCGCACTAACAGAACCAGGCGAGCAGTACTTC.

Ten or more counts support this clonotype. V gene TRBV7-2 combines with J gene TRBJ2-1, with TRBD2 matching 7 bases. Germline assignment: CDR1 SGHTA and CDR2 FQGNSA. Germline trimming cut 1 base from V and 9 bases from J; bases unmatched to any gene: 3. CDR3 length equals 13 residues. In nucleotides, the CDR3 is TGTGCCAGCAGCTTAGTTGGCGGGAGTGAGCAGTTCTTC. It translates to CASSLVGGSEQFF.